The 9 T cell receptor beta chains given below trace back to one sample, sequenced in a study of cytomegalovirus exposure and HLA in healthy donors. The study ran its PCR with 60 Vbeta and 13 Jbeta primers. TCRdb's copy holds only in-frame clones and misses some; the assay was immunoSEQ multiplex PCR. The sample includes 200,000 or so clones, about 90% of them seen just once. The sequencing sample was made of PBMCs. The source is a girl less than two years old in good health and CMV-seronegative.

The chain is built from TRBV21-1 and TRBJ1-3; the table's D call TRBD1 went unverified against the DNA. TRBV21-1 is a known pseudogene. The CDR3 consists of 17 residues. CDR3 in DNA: TGTGCCAGCAGCAAAGTGGGGACAGGGTGTTTTGGAAACACCATATATTTT. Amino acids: CASSKVGTGCFGNTIYF.

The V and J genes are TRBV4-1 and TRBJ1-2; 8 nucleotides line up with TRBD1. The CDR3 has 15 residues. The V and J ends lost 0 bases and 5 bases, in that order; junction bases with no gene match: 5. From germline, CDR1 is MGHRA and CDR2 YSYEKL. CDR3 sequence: CASSQDTTGGYGYTF. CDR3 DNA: TGCGCCAGCAGCCAAGATACCACAGGGGGGTATGGCTACACCTTC.

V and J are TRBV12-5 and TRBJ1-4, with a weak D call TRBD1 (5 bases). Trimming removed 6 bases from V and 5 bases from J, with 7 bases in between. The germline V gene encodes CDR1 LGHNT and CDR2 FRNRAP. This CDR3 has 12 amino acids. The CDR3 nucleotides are TGTGCTAGTGGGACAGAAAATGAAAAACTGTTTTTT. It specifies CASGTENEKLFF.

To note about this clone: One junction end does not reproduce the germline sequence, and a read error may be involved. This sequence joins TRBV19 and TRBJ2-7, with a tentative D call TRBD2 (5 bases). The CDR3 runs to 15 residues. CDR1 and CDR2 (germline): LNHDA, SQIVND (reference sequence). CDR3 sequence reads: CASSIDWRSSDEQYF. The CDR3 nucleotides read TGTGCCAGTAGTATCGACTGGAGGTCCTCCGACGAGCAGTACTTC.

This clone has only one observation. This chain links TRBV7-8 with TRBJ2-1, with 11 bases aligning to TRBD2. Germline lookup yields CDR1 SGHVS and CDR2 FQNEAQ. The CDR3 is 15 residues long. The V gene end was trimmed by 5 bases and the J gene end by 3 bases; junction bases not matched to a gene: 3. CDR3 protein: CASSAGLAGYNEQFF. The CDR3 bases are TGTGCCAGCAGCGCAGGACTAGCGGGCTACAATGAGCAGTTCTTC.

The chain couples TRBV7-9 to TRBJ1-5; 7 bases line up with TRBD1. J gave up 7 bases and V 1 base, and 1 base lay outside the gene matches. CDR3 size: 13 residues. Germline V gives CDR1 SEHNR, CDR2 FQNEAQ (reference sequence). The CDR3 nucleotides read TGTGCCAGCAGCTTAGAACAGGGGCAGCCCCAGCATTTT. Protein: CASSLEQGQPQHF.

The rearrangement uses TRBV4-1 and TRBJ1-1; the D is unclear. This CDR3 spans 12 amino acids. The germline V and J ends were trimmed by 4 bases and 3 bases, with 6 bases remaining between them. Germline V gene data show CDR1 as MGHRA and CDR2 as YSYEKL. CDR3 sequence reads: CASSLEDTEAFF. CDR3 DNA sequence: TGCGCCAGCAGCCTGGAGGACACTGAAGCTTTCTTT.

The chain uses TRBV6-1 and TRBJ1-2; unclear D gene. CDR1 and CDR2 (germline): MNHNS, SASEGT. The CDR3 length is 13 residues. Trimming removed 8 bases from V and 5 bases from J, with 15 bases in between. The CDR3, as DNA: TGTGCCAGCTACCTGAAAGACACTTATGGCTACACCTTC. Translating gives CASYLKDTYGYTF.

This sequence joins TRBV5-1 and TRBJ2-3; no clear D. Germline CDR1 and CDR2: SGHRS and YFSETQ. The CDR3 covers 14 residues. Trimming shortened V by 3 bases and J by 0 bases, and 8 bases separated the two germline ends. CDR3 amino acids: CASSSGTSTDTQYF. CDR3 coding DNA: TGCGCCAGCAGCTCGGGTACTAGCACAGATACGCAGTATTTT.